These T cell receptor beta chains were read from a single sample in a study of siplizumab effects on memory and regulatory T cells. TCRdb keeps only in-frame clones here, not all; method: immunoSEQ multiplex PCR. The table has about 64,000 clones, around 96% seen once. Sequenced material: naive CD8+ T cells sorted from blood. All receptors come from a human donor in good health. Each CDR3 is given with its conserved first and last residue. A D gene is named only where the DNA matches it firmly. A row's size may be missing; if present it is once, few, many or a size class.

CDR3: CASSPGGAGSYNEQFF; DNA: TGTGCCAGCAGCCCCGGGGGAGCGGGATCCTACAATGAGCAGTTCTTC; J: TRBJ2-1; V: TRBV9; D: TRBD2; size: .
CDR3: CASSFSTADNEKLFF; DNA: TGCGCCAGCAGCTTCTCGACAGCCGATAATGAAAAACTGTTTTTT; J: TRBJ1-4; V: TRBV4-3; D: .; size: .
CDR3: CASSLGDSSYNEQFF; DNA: TGTGCCAGCAGCCTGGGGGACAGCTCCTACAATGAGCAGTTCTTC; J: TRBJ2-1; V: TRBV7-9; D: TRBD1; size: .
CDR3: CASSPDNTGELFF; DNA: TGTGCCAGCAGTCCAGATAACACCGGGGAGCTGTTTTTT; J: TRBJ2-2; V: TRBV7-6; D: .; size: once
CDR3: CASSDIRDSHEQYF; DNA: TGTGCCAGCAGCGATATCCGGGACAGCCACGAGCAGTACTTC; J: TRBJ2-7; V: TRBV11-3; D: TRBD1; size: .
CDR3: CASSPEGGALNTEAFF; DNA: TGTGCCAGCAGCCCAGAGGGGGGGGCCTTGAACACTGAAGCTTTCTTT; J: TRBJ1-1; V: TRBV7-6; D: .; size: .
CDR3: CASSQDLGRDQQYF; DNA: TGCGCCAGCAGCCAAGATCTAGGTAGGGACCAGCAGTACTTC; J: TRBJ2-7; V: TRBV4-3; D: .; size: .
CDR3: CASSNTGGTEAFF; DNA: TGTGCCAGTAGTAATACAGGGGGCACTGAAGCTTTCTTT; J: TRBJ1-1; V: TRBV19; D: TRBD1; size: .
CDR3: CASSIQGDEKLFF; DNA: TGTGCCAGTAGTATACAGGGGGATGAAAAACTGTTTTTT; J: TRBJ1-4; V: TRBV19; D: TRBD1; size: .
CDR3: CASSLGQGSSDTQYF; DNA: TGTGCCAGCAGCCTCGGACAGGGAAGTTCAGATACGCAGTATTTT; J: TRBJ2-3; V: TRBV7-3; D: TRBD1; size: .
CDR3: CASSELQGGQPQHF; DNA: TGTGCCAGCAGTGAGCTACAGGGAGGTCAGCCCCAGCATTTT; J: TRBJ1-5; V: TRBV28; D: .; size: .
CDR3: CASSYPGETEAFF; DNA: TGTGCCAGCAGTTACCCGGGCGAGACTGAAGCTTTCTTT; J: TRBJ1-1; V: TRBV6-5; D: .; size: .
CDR3: CASSLAGESPLHF; DNA: TGTGCCAGCAGCTTGGCGGGGGAATCACCCCTCCACTTT; J: TRBJ1-6; V: TRBV5-6; D: .; size: once
CDR3: CASSFRDTYNEQFF; DNA: TGCGCCAGCAGCTTCCGGGACACTTACAATGAGCAGTTCTTC; J: TRBJ2-1; V: TRBV5-1; D: .; size: .
CDR3: CVRSQFRLAQETQYF; DNA: TGTGTCAGAAGTCAGTTCCGACTAGCCCAAGAGACCCAGTACTTC; J: TRBJ2-5; V: TRBV7-5; D: .; size: once
CDR3: CASSESWTETQYF; DNA: TGCGCCAGCAGTGAGTCGTGGACGGAGACCCAGTACTTC; J: TRBJ2-5; V: TRBV10-1; D: .; size: .
CDR3: CASSPGQGDYQPQHF; DNA: TGTGCCAGCAGCCCCGGACAGGGGGATTATCAGCCCCAGCATTTT; J: TRBJ1-5; V: TRBV7-3; D: TRBD1; size: .
CDR3: CSVLGTDTQYF; DNA: TGCAGCGTTCTGGGAACAGATACGCAGTATTTT; J: TRBJ2-3; V: TRBV29-1; D: .; size: once
CDR3: CASSEASGGPNSPLHF; DNA: TGTGCCAGCAGTGAAGCATCCGGCGGGCCAAATTCACCCCTCCACTTT; J: TRBJ1-6; V: TRBV2; D: .; size: once
CDR3: CASSPGTSYGYTF; DNA: TGCGCCAGCAGCCCGGGGACAAGCTATGGCTACACCTTC; J: TRBJ1-2; V: TRBV4-3; D: .; size: once
CDR3: CASSHTAAVNNEQFF; DNA: TGTGCCAGCAGCCACACTGCAGCAGTCAACAATGAGCAGTTCTTC; J: TRBJ2-1; V: TRBV6-6; D: .; size: .
CDR3: CASSQDAEQYF; DNA: TGTGCCAGCAGCCAAGATGCTGAGCAGTACTTC; J: TRBJ2-7; V: TRBV4-2; D: .; size: .
CDR3: CASSPGNLETQYF; DNA: TGTGCCAGCAGCCCTGGTAATCTAGAGACCCAGTACTTC; J: TRBJ2-5; V: TRBV7-6; D: .; size: .
CDR3: CASSLVAIYEQYF; DNA: TGTGCCAGCAGCTTGGTGGCTATCTACGAGCAGTACTTC; J: TRBJ2-7; V: TRBV5-6; D: .; size: .
CDR3: CASSPWTGDYEQYF; DNA: TGTGCCAGCAGCCCCTGGACAGGGGACTACGAGCAGTACTTC; J: TRBJ2-7; V: TRBV5-5; D: TRBD1; size: once
CDR3: CASSIGTEAFF; DNA: TGTGCCAGTAGTATTGGAACTGAAGCTTTCTTT; J: TRBJ1-1; V: TRBV19; D: .; size: .
CDR3: CASRTGLQETQYF; DNA: TGTGCCAGCAGGACGGGACTACAAGAGACCCAGTACTTC; J: TRBJ2-5; V: TRBV2; D: TRBD2; size: .
CDR3: CASRLQGLAAFF; DNA: TGTGCCAGTAGACTACAGGGCCTGGCGGCTTTCTTT; J: TRBJ1-1; V: TRBV19; D: .; size: few
CDR3: CASSPPAQFGFYTF; DNA: TGTGCCAGCTCACCACCGGCACAGTTTGGGTTCTACACCTTC; J: TRBJ1-2; V: TRBV18; D: .; size: .
CDR3: CASSPDYEQYF; DNA: TGTGCCAGCTCACCGGACTACGAGCAGTACTTC; J: TRBJ2-7; V: TRBV18; D: .; size: .
CDR3: CASSYPGLDYEQYF; DNA: TGTGCCAGCAGTTATCCGGGACTAGATTACGAGCAGTACTTC; J: TRBJ2-7; V: TRBV7-8; D: TRBD2; size: once
CDR3: CASSQDAGAGANVLTF; DNA: TGCGCCAGCAGCCAAGATGCGGGGGCTGGGGCCAACGTCCTGACTTTC; J: TRBJ2-6; V: TRBV4-1; D: TRBD2; size: .
CDR3: CASSSGAYSYEQYF; DNA: TGCGCCAGCAGCTCCGGGGCATACTCCTACGAGCAGTACTTC; J: TRBJ2-7; V: TRBV5-1; D: .; size: .
CDR3: CASSLVGDKAYEQYF; DNA: TGTGCCAGCAGCTTAGTTGGGGACAAAGCCTACGAGCAGTACTTC; J: TRBJ2-7; V: TRBV11-3; D: .; size: .
CDR3: CAGETWGTQYF; DNA: TGTGCCGGGGAGACCTGGGGTACGCAGTATTTT; J: TRBJ2-3; V: TRBV25-1; D: .; size: .
CDR3: CSVTLYGYTF; DNA: TGCAGCGTAACACTCTATGGCTACACCTTC; J: TRBJ1-2; V: TRBV29-1; D: .; size: once
CDR3: CASSHYGQGGTEAFF; DNA: TGCGCCAGCAGCCATTACGGACAGGGTGGCACTGAAGCTTTCTTT; J: TRBJ1-1; V: TRBV4-3; D: TRBD1; size: .
CDR3: CASSPTVKETQYF; DNA: TGTGCCAGCAGCCCGACAGTGAAAGAGACCCAGTACTTC; J: TRBJ2-5; V: TRBV7-9; D: .; size: .
CDR3: CASSGTGVEVEQYF; DNA: TGTGCCAGCAGCGGGACAGGGGTAGAAGTCGAGCAGTACTTC; J: TRBJ2-7; V: TRBV5-4; D: TRBD1; size: .
CDR3: CASNRNTGELFF; DNA: TGTGCCAGCAATCGGAACACCGGGGAGCTGTTTTTT; J: TRBJ2-2; V: TRBV9; D: .; size: .